Listed below are T cell receptor beta chains from one sample, sequenced in a study of shared clonotypes between healthy human individuals. Clones were sequenced by immunoSEQ multiplex PCR, and TCRdb holds only the in-frame ones, with some missing. The top ten clones hold more than 9.5% of a sample with approximately 470,000 clones, roughly 80% of them seen once. The specimen was PBMCs. The receptors shown here come from a woman aged 40 to 50 in good health. Some clones in this sample may be carry-over from other donors' samples. Each CDR3 is given with its conserved first and last residue. Each record gives: D gene, clone size, V gene, J gene, CDR3 DNA, CDR3 protein. A D gene is named only where the DNA matches it firmly. Clone size appears in some rows only: once, few, many, or a class for an expanded clone.

>NA|once|TRBV6-1|TRBJ2-7
TGTGCCAGCAGAGGGGGAAGGGACAAATTCTACGAGCAGTACTTC
CASRGGRDKFYEQYF
>NA|few|TRBV11-2|TRBJ2-4
TGTGCCAGCAGCTTAGTGGGCGGGACTAAAAACATTCAGTACTTC
CASSLVGGTKNIQYF
>TRBD2|NA|TRBV4-2|TRBJ2-2
TGTGCCAGCAGCCAAGTTGCTACTAGCGGGACCGGGGAGCTGTTTTTT
CASSQVATSGTGELFF
>NA|NA|TRBV19|TRBJ1-1
TGTGCCAGTATGACAGCTATGAACACTGAAGCTTTCTTT
CASMTAMNTEAFF
>NA|NA|TRBV5-1|TRBJ1-4
TGCGCCAGCAGCTTGTTATGGGGGGCAGGAGAAAAACTGTTTTTT
CASSLLWGAGEKLFF
>TRBD1|NA|TRBV7-3|TRBJ1-2
TGTGCCAGCAGCGCCGGACAGGGAAGCTATGGCTACACCTTC
CASSAGQGSYGYTF
>NA|NA|TRBV7-7|TRBJ2-7
TGTGCCAGCAGCGCCCGGGACCTGGGCGAGCAGTACTTC
CASSARDLGEQYF
>NA|NA|TRBV6-5|TRBJ2-5
TGTGCCAGCAGTTACTCGAGCTTGACAGTACAAGAGACCCAGTACTTC
CASSYSSLTVQETQYF
>TRBD1|NA|TRBV2|TRBJ1-2
TGTGCCAGCAGTGAACCACAGCCGGGACAGGGTAGATCGCTATTTGGCTACACCTTC
CASSEPQPGQGRSLFGYTF
>TRBD1|NA|TRBV18|TRBJ1-5
TGTGCCAGCTCACCCCAACAGGGGAGCAATCAGCCCCAGCATTTT
CASSPQQGSNQPQHF